A single sample gave rise to the 22 T cell receptor beta chains below, sequenced in a study of post-analysis software for immune sequencing data. These receptors lack a known antigen. TCR beta cDNA libraries had unique molecular identifiers. Using its own MiXCR run on the PCR reads, TCRdb lists one record per CDR3 protein. The data hold roughly 800,000 distinct CDR3 sequences, with approximately 53% observed a single time. Findings of the study overall: TRBV5-6, TRBV5-1 and TRBV20-1 belonged to a set of roughly 5 TRBV segments that were more frequent in patients than controls.

The sequencing input was blood. These receptors all stem from a girl aged 10-17 years with multiple sclerosis.

The V gene is TRBV5-6, the J gene TRBJ2-7; a possible D gene is TRBD1 (5 bases). Trimming left V 0 bases short and J 1 base short, with 11 bases between. The germline gives CDR1 SGHDT, CDR2 YYEEEE. The CDR3 runs 15 residues. The CDR3 bases are TGTGCCAGCAGCTTGGCCGCAGGGTTTTCCTACGAGCAGTACTTC. Amino acid sequence: CASSLAAGFSYEQYF.

This clonotype has only a few counts. The CDR3 spells CASSKTGFSYEQYF. The DNA for the CDR3 is TGTGCCAGCAGCAAAACGGGGTTCTCCTACGAGCAGTACTTC. The rearrangement uses TRBV27 and TRBJ2-7, with D maybe TRBD2 (5 bases). The CDR3 contains 14 residues. Trimming shortened V by 6 bases and J by 0 bases, and 12 bases separated the two germline ends. CDR1 and CDR2 (germline): MNHEY, SMNVEV (reference sequence).

The rearrangement links TRBV29-1 to TRBJ1-2; TRBD1 matches 8 bases. Germline V gene sequence: CDR1 SQVTM, CDR2 ANQGSEA. Trimming cost V 7 bases and J 1 base; bases outside gene matches: 5. This CDR3 spans 13 amino acids. Here the CDR3 DNA reads TGCAGCGACCGAGACAGGGGTAACTATGGCTACACCTTC. Protein: CSDRDRGNYGYTF.

In its sample, this clonotype was seen a few times. CDR3 in amino acids: CASSLERNSYEQYF. The CDR3, as DNA: TGTGCCAGCTCACTTGAGAGGAACTCCTACGAGCAGTACTTC. The chain uses TRBV18 and TRBJ2-7; D not resolved. Trimming took off 4 bases at V and 0 bases at J, with 10 bases between the two ends. CDR1 is KGHSH and CDR2 is LQKENI in the germline V gene. This CDR3 is built from 14 residues.

The rearrangement uses TRBV5-5 and TRBJ2-7; D is unclear. CDR1 and CDR2 from the germline V gene are SGHKS and YYEKEE (reference sequence). The length of the CDR3 is 17 residues. Trimming took off 4 bases at V and 4 bases at J, with 24 bases between the two ends. CDR3 DNA: TGTGCCAGCAGCACGGCGGACCCGGGCGTTCCCCAATACGAGCAGTACTTC. The encoded protein is CASSTADPGVPQYEQYF.

V gene TRBV12-5 combines with J gene TRBJ1-1, with 7 bases fitting TRBD1. Germline V lookup: CDR1 LGHNT, CDR2 FRNRAP. The CDR3 contains 15 residues. V lost 4 bases, J lost 5 bases, and 10 bases stayed unmatched. In nucleotides, the CDR3 is TGTGCTAGTGGTTCCGGAAGACAGGGAATGACTGAAGCTTTCTTT. Translating it yields CASGSGRQGMTEAFF.

The chain links TRBV20-1 to TRBJ1-5; 12 bases align to TRBD1. V was pared by 5 bases and J by 6 bases, with 5 bases of the junction left unmatched. The CDR3 has 14 residues. CDR1 DFQATT and CDR2 SNEGSKA come from the germline V gene (reference sequence). Written as DNA, the CDR3 is TGCAGTGCTGAGGGACAGGGGGCAGGTCAGCCCCAGCATTTT. Translating it yields CSAEGQGAGQPQHF.

The genes are TRBV7-6 and TRBJ2-7; 7 bases are a match to TRBD1. The J segment lost 0 bases and the V segment lost 1 base, leaving 6 bases of the junction unmatched. The length of the CDR3 is 16 residues. In germline, CDR1 is SGHVS, CDR2 FNYEAQ. For the CDR3, the DNA is TGTGCCAGCAGCTTAGACCCACAGGGGATCTCCTACGAGCAGTACTTC. Encoded protein: CASSLDPQGISYEQYF.

The CDR3 DNA is TGTGCCAGCAGTTACTCGGACAGAAACTATGGCTACACCTTC. This codes for CASSYSDRNYGYTF. This chain links TRBV6-5 with TRBJ1-2; D is possibly TRBD1 (6 bases). From germline, CDR1 is MNHEY and CDR2 SVGAGI. V was shortened by 0 bases and J by 2 bases, with 7 bases between the two germline ends. The CDR3 has 14 residues.

This clonotype turned up a few times. This rearrangement joins TRBV7-3 to TRBJ2-3; no clear D. Germline lookup yields CDR1 SGHTA and CDR2 FQGTGA. Trimming stripped 6 bases from V and 6 bases from J, with 22 bases between. This CDR3 is 16 amino acids long. The CDR3 protein is CASRRIESAPEDTQYF. The CDR3 DNA is TGTGCCAGCAGACGTATAGAATCCGCGCCTGAGGATACGCAGTATTTT.

The chain has TRBV27 and TRBJ1-5, with a tentative D call TRBD1 (5 bases). V was shortened by 0 bases and J by 1 base, with 16 bases between the two germline ends. The CDR3 covers 18 residues. The germline gives CDR1 MNHEY, CDR2 SMNVEV (reference sequence). The CDR3 here is CASSLSRGAGMSNQPQHF. In nucleotides, the CDR3 is TGTGCCAGCAGTTTATCGCGGGGAGCAGGGATGAGCAATCAGCCCCAGCATTTT.

The chain links TRBV29-1 to TRBJ1-5; D perhaps matches TRBD1 (6 bases). Germline loops: CDR1 SQVTM, CDR2 ANQGSEA. There are 15 residues in the CDR3. Trimming shortened V by 5 bases and J by 1 base, and 15 bases separated the two germline ends. The CDR3 reads CSVSQDSFSNQPQHF. The CDR3 bases are TGCAGCGTTTCCCAGGACAGCTTCAGCAATCAGCCCCAGCATTTT. Full variable domain (outside the CDR3, taken from reference TRBV29-1 and TRBJ1-5): SAVISQKPSRDICQRGTSLTIQCQVDSQVTMMFWYRQQPGQSLTLIATANQGSEATYESGFVIDKFPISRPNLTFSTLTVSNMSPEDSSIYLCSVSQDSFSNQPQHFGDGTRLSIL.

The chain employs TRBV2 and TRBJ2-4; D is unclear. The end of the DNA is better explained by TRBJ2-7, so the J call may be wrong. Germline V CDR1 and CDR2: SNHLY, FYNNEI. The CDR3 runs 13 residues. CDR3 coding DNA: TGTGCCAGCAGTAAAGACTCTTACTACGAGCAGTACTTC. Its protein product is CASSKDSYYEQYF.

In this sample, this clonotype turned up a few times. This chain links TRBV5-5 with TRBJ2-1, with 7 nucleotides matching TRBD1. The CDR3 is 15 residues long. Germline V gives CDR1 SGHKS, CDR2 YYEKEE (reference sequence). Unmatched junction bases numbered 7, after V lost 4 bases and J lost 3 bases. CDR3 in DNA: TGTGCCAGCAGCCCCGACAGGGTCCTCTACAATGAGCAGTTCTTC. This gives the protein CASSPDRVLYNEQFF.

The chain uses TRBV29-1 and TRBJ2-3; 7 bases fit TRBD2. The V gene end was trimmed by 1 base and the J gene end by 0 bases; junction bases not matched to a gene: 4. The germline CDR1 and CDR2 sequences are SQVTM and ANQGSEA. CDR3 size: 15 residues. DNA of the CDR3: TGCAGCGTTGAAGGGCTAGCGGATAGCACAGATACGCAGTATTTT. Residues: CSVEGLADSTDTQYF.

The V gene is TRBV27, the J gene TRBJ2-5, with D possibly matching TRBD1 (7 bases). Looked up from germline, CDR1 is MNHEY and CDR2 is SMNVEV (reference sequence). V dropped 4 bases and J dropped 5 bases, with 23 bases sitting between them. This CDR3 spans 17 amino acids. This CDR3 reads CASSSLGTAGPRETQYF. CDR3 nucleotide sequence: TGTGCCAGCAGTTCCCTCGGGACAGCGGGTCCCAGGGAGACCCAGTACTTC.

This clonotype was counted a few times. V and J are TRBV15 and TRBJ2-1; D not certain. Germline values: CDR1 LNHNV, CDR2 YYDKDF (reference sequence). The CDR3 sequence is 16 residues long. V was trimmed by 0 bases and J by 0 bases, leaving 9 bases between them. The CDR3 region has the DNA TGTGCCACCAGCAGAGATCTAGGCCTCTCCTACAATGAGCAGTTCTTC. This sequence encodes CATSRDLGLSYNEQFF.

This clonotype was detected many times. The genes are TRBV29-1 and TRBJ2-7; 14 positions agree with TRBD2. V lost 5 bases to trimming and J lost 1 base; unmatched junction nucleotides: 1. The CDR3 is 14 residues long. Germline CDR1 reads SQVTM; CDR2 reads ANQGSEA. The chain's CDR3 is CSVRTSGGSYEQYF. The CDR3 region has the DNA TGCAGCGTTCGGACTAGCGGGGGGTCCTACGAGCAGTACTTC.

The chain uses TRBV7-2 and TRBJ2-5; D ambiguous. V lost 4 bases and J 4 bases, leaving 13 bases between the germline ends. This CDR3 comprises 14 residues. Germline V lookup: CDR1 SGHTA, CDR2 FQGNSA. The CDR3 region has the DNA TGTGCCAGCAGCTCCGAAGTGGTGGGAGAGACCCAGTACTTC. This encodes CASSSEVVGETQYF.

V usage is TRBV27 and J usage is TRBJ2-7, with D unresolved. V dropped 6 bases and J dropped 5 bases, with 14 bases sitting between them. The CDR3 sequence is 13 residues long. The germline V gene has CDR1 MNHEY and CDR2 SMNVEV (reference sequence). The CDR3 sequence: CASRTGSQNEQYF. The CDR3 DNA reads as TGTGCCAGCAGAACCGGGTCCCAAAACGAGCAGTACTTC.

V is TRBV6-1 and J is TRBJ1-2; TRBD1 matches at 7 bases. Germline V gene sequence: CDR1 MNHNS, CDR2 SASEGT. This CDR3 region has 14 residues. Losses at the gene ends were 6 bases for V and 5 bases for J; bases not matched to a gene: 9. Written as DNA, the CDR3 is TGTGCCAGCAGCGCCCCGGGACAGAGTTATGGCTACACCTTC. Translating it yields CASSAPGQSYGYTF.

In this sample, this clonotype turned up a few times. The rearrangement joins TRBV4-1 to TRBJ2-7; the match to TRBD2 covers 14 bases. Trimming cost V 3 bases and J 6 bases; bases outside gene matches: 10. This CDR3 has 17 residues. Germline assignment: CDR1 MGHRA and CDR2 YSYEKL. CDR3 bases: TGCGCCAGCAGCCACACCGGGACTAGCGGGAGTACTCGCGAGCAGTACTTC. This gives the protein CASSHTGTSGSTREQYF.